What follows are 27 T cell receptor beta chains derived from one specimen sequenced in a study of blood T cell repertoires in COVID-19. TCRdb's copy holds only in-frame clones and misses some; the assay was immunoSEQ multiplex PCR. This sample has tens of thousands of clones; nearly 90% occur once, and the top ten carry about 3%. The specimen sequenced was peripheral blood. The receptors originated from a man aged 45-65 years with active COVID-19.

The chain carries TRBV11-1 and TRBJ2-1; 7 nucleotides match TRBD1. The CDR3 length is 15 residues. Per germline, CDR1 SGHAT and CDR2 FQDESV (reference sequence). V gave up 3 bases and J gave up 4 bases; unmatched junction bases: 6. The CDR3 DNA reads TGTGCCAGCAGCTTGAGGGGGCTAGATTACAATGAGCAGTTCTTC. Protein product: CASSLRGLDYNEQFF.

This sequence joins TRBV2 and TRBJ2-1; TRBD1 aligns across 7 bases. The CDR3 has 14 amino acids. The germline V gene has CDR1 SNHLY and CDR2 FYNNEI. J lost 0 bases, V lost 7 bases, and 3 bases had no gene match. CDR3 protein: CASIRGSSYNEQFF. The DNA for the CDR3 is TGTGCCAGCATCAGGGGGAGCTCCTACAATGAGCAGTTCTTC.

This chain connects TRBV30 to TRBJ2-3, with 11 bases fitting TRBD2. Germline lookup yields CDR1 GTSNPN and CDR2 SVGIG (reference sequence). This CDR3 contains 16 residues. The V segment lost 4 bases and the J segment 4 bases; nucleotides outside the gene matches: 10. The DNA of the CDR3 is TGTGCCTGGACCCCCTCTAGCGGGAGGTTATCAGATACGCAGTATTTT. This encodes CAWTPSSGRLSDTQYF.

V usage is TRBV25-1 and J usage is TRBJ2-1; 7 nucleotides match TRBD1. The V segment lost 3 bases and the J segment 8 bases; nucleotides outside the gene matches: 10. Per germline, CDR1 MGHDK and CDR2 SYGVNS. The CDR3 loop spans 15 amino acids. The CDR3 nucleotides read TGTGCCAGCAGTGAGTCGGGACAGTCTTGGGATGAGCAGTTCTTC. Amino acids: CASSESGQSWDEQFF. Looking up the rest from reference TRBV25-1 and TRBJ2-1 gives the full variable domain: EADIYQTPRYLVIGTGKKITLECSQTMGHDKMYWYQQDPGMELHLIHYSYGVNSTEKGDLSSESTVSRIRTEHFPLTLESARPSHTSQYLCASSESGQSWDEQFFGPGTRLTVL.

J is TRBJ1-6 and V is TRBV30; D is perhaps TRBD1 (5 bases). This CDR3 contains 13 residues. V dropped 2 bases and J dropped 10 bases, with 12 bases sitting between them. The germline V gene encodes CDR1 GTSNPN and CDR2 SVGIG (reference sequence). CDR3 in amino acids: CAWSPGLNSPLHF. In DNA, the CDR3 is TGTGCCTGGAGTCCAGGGTTAAACTCACCCCTCCACTTT.

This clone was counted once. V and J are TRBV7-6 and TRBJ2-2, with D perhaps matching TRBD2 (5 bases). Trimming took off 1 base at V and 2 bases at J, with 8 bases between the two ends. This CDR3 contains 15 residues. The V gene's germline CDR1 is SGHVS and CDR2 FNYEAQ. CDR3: CASSLEAVNTGELFF. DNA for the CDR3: TGTGCCAGCAGCTTAGAAGCGGTAAACACCGGGGAGCTGTTTTTT.

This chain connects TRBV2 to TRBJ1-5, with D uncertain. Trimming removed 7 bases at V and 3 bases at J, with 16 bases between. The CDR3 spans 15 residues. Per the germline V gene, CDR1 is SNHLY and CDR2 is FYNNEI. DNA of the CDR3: TGTGCCAGCACCGGAGTAGGCGGGAACAATCAGCCCCAGCATTTT. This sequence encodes CASTGVGGNNQPQHF.

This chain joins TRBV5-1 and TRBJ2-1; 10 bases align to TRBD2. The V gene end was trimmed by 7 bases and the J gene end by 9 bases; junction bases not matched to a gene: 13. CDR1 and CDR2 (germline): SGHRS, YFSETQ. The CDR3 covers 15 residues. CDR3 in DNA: TGCGCCAGCGAACCGAGCGGGAGGGCTGACAGTGAGCAGTTCTTC. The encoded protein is CASEPSGRADSEQFF.

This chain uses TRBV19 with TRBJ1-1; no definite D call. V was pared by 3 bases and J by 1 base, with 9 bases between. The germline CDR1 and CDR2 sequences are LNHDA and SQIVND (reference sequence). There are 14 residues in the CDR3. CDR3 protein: CASSIEGWNTEAFF. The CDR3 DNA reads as TGTGCCAGTAGTATCGAGGGTTGGAACACTGAAGCTTTCTTT.

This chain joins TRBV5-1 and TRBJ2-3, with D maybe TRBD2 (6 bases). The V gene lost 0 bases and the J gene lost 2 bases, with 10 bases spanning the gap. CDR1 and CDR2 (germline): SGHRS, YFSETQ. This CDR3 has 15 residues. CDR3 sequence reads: CASSLVGGNTDTQYF. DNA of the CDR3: TGCGCCAGCAGCTTGGTTGGCGGGAACACAGATACGCAGTATTTT.

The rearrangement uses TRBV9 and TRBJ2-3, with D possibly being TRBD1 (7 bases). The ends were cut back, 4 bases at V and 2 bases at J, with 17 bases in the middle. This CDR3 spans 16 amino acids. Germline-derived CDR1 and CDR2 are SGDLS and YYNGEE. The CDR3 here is CASSLEGAPPTDTQYF. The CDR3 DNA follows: TGTGCCAGCAGCTTGGAGGGGGCTCCCCCCACAGATACGCAGTATTTT. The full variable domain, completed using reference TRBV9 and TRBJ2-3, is DSGVTQTPKHLITATGQRVTLRCSPRSGDLSVYWYQQSLDQGLQFLIQYYNGEERAKGNILERFSAQQFPDLHSELNLSSLELGDSALYFCASSLEGAPPTDTQYFGPGTRLTVL.

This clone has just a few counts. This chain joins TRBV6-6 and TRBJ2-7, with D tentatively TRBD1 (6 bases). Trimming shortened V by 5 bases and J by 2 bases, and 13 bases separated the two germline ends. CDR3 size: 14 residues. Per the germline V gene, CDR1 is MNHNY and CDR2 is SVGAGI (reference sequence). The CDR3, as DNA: TGTGCCAGCAGTGCTTTAGGGACAACCTACGAGCAGTACGTC. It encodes CASSALGTTYEQYV.

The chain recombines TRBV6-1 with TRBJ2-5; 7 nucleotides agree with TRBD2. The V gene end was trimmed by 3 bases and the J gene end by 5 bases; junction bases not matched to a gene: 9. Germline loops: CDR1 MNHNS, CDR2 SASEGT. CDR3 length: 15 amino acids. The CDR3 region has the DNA TGTGCCAGCAGTGAGTCGGGGGGAAAAAGGGAGACCCAGTACTTC. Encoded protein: CASSESGGKRETQYF.

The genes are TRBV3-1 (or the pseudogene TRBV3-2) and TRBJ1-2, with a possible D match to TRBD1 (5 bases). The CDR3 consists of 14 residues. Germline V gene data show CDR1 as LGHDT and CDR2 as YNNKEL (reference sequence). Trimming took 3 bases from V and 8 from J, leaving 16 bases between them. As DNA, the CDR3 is TGTGCCAGCAGCCAGGCCGGGACGCGGGGCGGCTACACCTTC. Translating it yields CASSQAGTRGGYTF.

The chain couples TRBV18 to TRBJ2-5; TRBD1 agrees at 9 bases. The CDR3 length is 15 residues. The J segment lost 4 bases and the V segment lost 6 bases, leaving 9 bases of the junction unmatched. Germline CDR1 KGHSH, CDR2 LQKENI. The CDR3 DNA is TGTGCCAGCTCGCCTCTACAGGGGGCGACAGAGACCCAGTACTTC. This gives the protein CASSPLQGATETQYF.

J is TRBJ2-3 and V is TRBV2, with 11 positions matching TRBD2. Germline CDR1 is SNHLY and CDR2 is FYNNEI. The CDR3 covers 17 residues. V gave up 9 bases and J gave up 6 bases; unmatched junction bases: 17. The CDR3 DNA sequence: TGTGCCAGTACCGGACTAGCGGGCTGGACAGACTCGGATACGCAGTATTTT. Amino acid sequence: CASTGLAGWTDSDTQYF.

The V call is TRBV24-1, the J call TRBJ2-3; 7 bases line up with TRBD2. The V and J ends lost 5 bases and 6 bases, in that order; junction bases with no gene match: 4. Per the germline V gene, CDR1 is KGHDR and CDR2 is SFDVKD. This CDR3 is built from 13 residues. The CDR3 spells CATSGGGMDTQYF. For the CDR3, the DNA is TGTGCCACCAGTGGCGGGGGTATGGATACGCAGTATTTT.

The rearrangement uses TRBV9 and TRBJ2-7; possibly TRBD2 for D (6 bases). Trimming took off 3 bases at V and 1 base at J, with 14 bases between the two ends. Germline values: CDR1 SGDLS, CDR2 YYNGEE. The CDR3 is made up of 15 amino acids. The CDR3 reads CASSAGRDSSYEQYF. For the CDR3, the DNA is TGTGCCAGCAGCGCAGGCCGGGACTCTTCCTACGAGCAGTACTTC.

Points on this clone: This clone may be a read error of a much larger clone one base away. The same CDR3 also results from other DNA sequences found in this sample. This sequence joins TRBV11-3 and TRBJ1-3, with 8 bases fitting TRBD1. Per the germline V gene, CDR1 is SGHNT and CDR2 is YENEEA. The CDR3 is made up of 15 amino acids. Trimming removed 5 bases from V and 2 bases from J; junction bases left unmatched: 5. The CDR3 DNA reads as TGTGCCAGCAGCCCCGGACAGGGTCCTGGAAACACCATATATTTT. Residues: CASSPGQGPGNTIYF. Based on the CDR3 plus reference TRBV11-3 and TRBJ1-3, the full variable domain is EAGVVQSPRYKIIEKKQPVAFWCNPISGHNTLYWYLQNLGQGPELLIRYENEEAVDDSQLPKDRFSAERLKGVDSTLKIQPAELGDSAVYLCASSPGQGPGNTIYFGEGSWLTVV.

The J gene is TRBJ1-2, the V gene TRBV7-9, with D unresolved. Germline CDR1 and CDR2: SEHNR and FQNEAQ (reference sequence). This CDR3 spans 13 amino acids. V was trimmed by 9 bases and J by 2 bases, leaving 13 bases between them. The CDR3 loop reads CASRGAGNYGYTF. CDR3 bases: TGTGCCAGTCGAGGAGCCGGAAACTATGGCTACACCTTC.

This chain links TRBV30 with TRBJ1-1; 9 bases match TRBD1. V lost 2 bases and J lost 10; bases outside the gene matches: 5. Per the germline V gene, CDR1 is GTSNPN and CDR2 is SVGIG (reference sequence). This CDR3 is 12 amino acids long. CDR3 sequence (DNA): TGTGCCTGGAGTCGGAACAGGGGGCCAGCTTTCTTT. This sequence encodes CAWSRNRGPAFF.

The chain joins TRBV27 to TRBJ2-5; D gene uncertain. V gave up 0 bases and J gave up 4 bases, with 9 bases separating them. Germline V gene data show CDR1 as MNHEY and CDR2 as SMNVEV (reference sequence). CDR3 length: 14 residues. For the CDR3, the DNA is TGTGCCAGCAGTTTATCTAGAGGTCGAGAGACCCAGTACTTC. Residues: CASSLSRGRETQYF.

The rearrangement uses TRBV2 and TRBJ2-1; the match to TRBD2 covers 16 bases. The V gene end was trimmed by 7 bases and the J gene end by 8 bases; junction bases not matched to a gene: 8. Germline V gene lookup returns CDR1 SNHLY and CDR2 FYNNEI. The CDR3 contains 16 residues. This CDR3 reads CASMTGLAGGPDEQFF. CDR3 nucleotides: TGTGCCAGCATGACGGGACTAGCGGGAGGGCCCGATGAGCAGTTCTTC. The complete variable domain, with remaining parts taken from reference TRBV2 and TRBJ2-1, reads EPEVTQTPSHQVTQMGQEVILRCVPISNHLYFYWYRQILGQKVEFLVSFYNNEISEKSEIFDDQFSVERPDGSNFTLKIRSTKLEDSAMYFCASMTGLAGGPDEQFFGPGTRLTVL.

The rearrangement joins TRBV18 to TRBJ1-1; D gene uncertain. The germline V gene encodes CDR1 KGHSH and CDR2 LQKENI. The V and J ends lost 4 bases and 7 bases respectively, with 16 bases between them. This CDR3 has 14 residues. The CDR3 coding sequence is TGTGCCAGCTCACTCCAACTACGAGGAAGTGAAGCTTTCTTT. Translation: CASSLQLRGSEAFF.

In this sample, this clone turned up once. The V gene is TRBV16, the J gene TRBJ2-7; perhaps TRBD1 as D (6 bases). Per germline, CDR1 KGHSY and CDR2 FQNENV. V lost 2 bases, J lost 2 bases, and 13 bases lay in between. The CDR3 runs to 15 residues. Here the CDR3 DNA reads TGTGCCAGCAGCCAACAGACAGGATTCGCCTACGAGCAGTACTTC. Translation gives CASSQQTGFAYEQYF.

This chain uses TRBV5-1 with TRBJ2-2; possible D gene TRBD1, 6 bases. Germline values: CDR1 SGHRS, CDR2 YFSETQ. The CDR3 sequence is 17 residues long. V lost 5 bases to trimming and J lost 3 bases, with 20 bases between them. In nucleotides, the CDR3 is TGCGCCAGCAGTCCTGGGCAGGGGACGTTCTACACCGGGGAGCTGTTTTTT. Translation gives CASSPGQGTFYTGELFF.

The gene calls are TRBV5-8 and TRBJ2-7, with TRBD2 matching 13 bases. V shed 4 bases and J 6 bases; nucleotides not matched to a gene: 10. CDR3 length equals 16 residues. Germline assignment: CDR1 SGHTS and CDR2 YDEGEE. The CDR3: CASSPPGLAGIREQYV. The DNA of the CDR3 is TGTGCCAGCAGCCCGCCGGGACTAGCGGGAATTCGCGAGCAGTACGTC.